The 7 T cell receptor beta chains below all came from one sample that was sequenced in a study of beta chain features in type 1 diabetes (dated by TCRdb to 2017 to 2018). To prepare the library, the immunoSEQ multiplex PCR assay was applied. The High Capacity cDNA Reverse Transcription Kit was used to reverse transcribe all of the isolated RNA, meaning that expressed TCRB transcripts were what got sequenced. TCRdb limited this immuneACCESS table to in-frame rearrangements with V and J called. A share of clones is missing; checked studies link under half to unresolved V genes, and the rest is unexplained. In all, the sample holds 200,000 to 250,000 clones, and 15% to 20% of those were seen once. Less than 0.09% of the sample belongs to the ten largest clones. Antigens for these TCRs are unknown. General conclusions and limits of the study: In all four CD4+ subsets, TCRB CDR3 length was moderately but significantly shorter in type 1 diabetes patients.

Sample: naive CD4+ T cells from blood. The cell subset or site tag for this specimen amounts to: true naive CD4+ T cells. The source of these receptors is a man under 40 with type 1 diabetes.

The chain carries TRBV5-6 and TRBJ2-1; TRBD1 agrees at 11 bases. CDR1 and CDR2 (germline): SGHDT, YYEEEE. CDR3 length equals 17 residues. With 4 bases clipped from V and 1 base from J, the junction kept 7 bases outside the gene matches. In DNA form, the CDR3 reads TGTGCCAGCAGCCTTCGGACAGGGGGCCTTTCCTACAATGAGCAGTTCTTC. It is translated as CASSLRTGGLSYNEQFF.

The CDR3 is CASSWVNSNQPQHF. The CDR3 nucleotides read TGTGCCAGCAGTTGGGTTAATAGCAATCAGCCCCAGCATTTT. The chain couples TRBV28 to TRBJ1-5, with D unresolved. The germline V gene encodes CDR1 MDHEN and CDR2 SYDVKM. Trimming removed 4 bases from V and 0 bases from J, with 7 bases in between. The CDR3 has 14 amino acids.

The V call is TRBV7-9, the J call TRBJ2-7, with TRBD1 matching 9 bases. Germline V lookup: CDR1 SEHNR, CDR2 FQNEAQ (reference sequence). The CDR3 totals 15 residues. V lost 5 bases to trimming and J lost 5 bases; unmatched junction nucleotides: 10. Here the CDR3 reads CASSMDRGALHEQYF. The CDR3, as DNA: TGTGCCAGCAGCATGGACAGGGGAGCCCTACACGAGCAGTACTTC.

The V and J genes are TRBV13 and TRBJ1-5; no firm D call. Germline CDR1 PRHDT, CDR2 FYEKMQ (reference sequence). The CDR3 loop spans 13 amino acids. Trimming pared 2 bases from V and 4 bases from J, leaving 6 bases between. CDR3 sequence reads: CASSLYGNQPQHF. CDR3 bases: TGTGCCAGCAGCTTATATGGGAATCAGCCCCAGCATTTT.

In its sample, this clone was seen a few times. This chain's CDR3 is CAWNVGQETQYF. CDR3 DNA: TGTGCCTGGAACGTAGGACAAGAGACCCAGTACTTC. The chain couples TRBV30 to TRBJ2-5; no reliable D call. The germline V and J ends were trimmed by 4 bases and 2 bases, with 8 bases remaining between them. CDR1 and CDR2 from the germline V gene are GTSNPN and SVGIG (reference sequence). CDR3 size: 12 residues.

As DNA, the CDR3 is TGCGCCAGCAGTCACAACAGACAGGGGACAGACGGGAGGAATGAGCAGTTCTTC. Its translation is CASSHNRQGTDGRNEQFF. The chain is built from TRBV23-1 and TRBJ2-1, with D perhaps TRBD1 (8 bases). TRBV23-1 is labeled an ORF, and its function is uncertain. The CDR3 has 18 amino acids. V gave up 3 bases and J gave up 7 bases, with 25 bases separating them.

This clone has only a few counts. The rearrangement uses TRBV5-1 and TRBJ2-5; 9 bases agree with TRBD1. This CDR3 is built from 15 residues. Looked up from germline, CDR1 is SGHRS and CDR2 is YFSETQ. With V trimmed by 0 bases and J by 3 bases, 3 bases remained unmatched. CDR3 sequence (DNA): TGCGCCAGCAGCTTGGCCACAGGGGGCGAAGAGACCCAGTACTTC. This gives the protein CASSLATGGEETQYF. The full variable domain, completed using reference TRBV5-1 and TRBJ2-5, is KAGVTQTPRYLIKTRGQQVTLSCSPISGHRSVSWYQQTPGQGLQFLFEYFSETQRNKGNFPGRFSGRQFSNSRSEMNVSTLELGDSALYLCASSLATGGEETQYFGPGTRLLVL.